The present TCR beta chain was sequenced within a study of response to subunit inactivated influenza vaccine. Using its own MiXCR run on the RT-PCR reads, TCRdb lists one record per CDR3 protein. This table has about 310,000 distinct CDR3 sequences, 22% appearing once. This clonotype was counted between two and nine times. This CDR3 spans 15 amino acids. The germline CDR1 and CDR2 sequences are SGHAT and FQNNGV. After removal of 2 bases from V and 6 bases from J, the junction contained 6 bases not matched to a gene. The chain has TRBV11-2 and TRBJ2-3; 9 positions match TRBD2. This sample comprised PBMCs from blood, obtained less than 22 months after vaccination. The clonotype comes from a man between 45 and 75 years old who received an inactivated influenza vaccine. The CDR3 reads CASSLSLAGTDTQYF. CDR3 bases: TGTGCCAGCAGCTTAAGTCTAGCGGGAACCGATACGCAGTATTTT.